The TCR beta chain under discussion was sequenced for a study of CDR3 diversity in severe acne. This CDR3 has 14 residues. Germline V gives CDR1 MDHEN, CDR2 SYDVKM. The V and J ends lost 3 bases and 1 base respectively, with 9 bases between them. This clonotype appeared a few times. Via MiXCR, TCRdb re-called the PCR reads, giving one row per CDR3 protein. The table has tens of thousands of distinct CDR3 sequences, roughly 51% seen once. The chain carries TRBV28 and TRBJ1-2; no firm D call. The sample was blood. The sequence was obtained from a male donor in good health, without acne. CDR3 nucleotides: TGTGCCAGCAGTTTTTTACGGGATAACTATGGCTACACCTTC. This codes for CASSFLRDNYGYTF.